Listed below are T cell receptor beta chains from one sample, sequenced in a study of shared clonotypes between healthy human individuals. Only in-frame clones appear in the TCRdb table, and some are missing; sequencing was by immunoSEQ multiplex PCR. The data contain 100,000 to 120,000 clones, around two thirds of them seen just once; the ten biggest clones take up approximately 25%. Material: memory CD8+ T cells sorted from blood. The receptors come from a woman under 40 in good health. Both conserved end residues are part of each CDR3. The order of the fields is V gene, clone size, D gene, J gene, CDR3 DNA, CDR3 protein. The D gene is left open where the match is weak. The size entry is marked missing in some rows and otherwise reads once, few, many or a size class.

v_gene: TRBV15; abundance: NA; d_gene: NA; j_gene: TRBJ2-7; CDR3nt: TGTGCCACCAGCATACCGGGACCAAGCTACGAGCAGTACTTC; CDR3aa: CATSIPGPSYEQYF
v_gene: TRBV9; abundance: NA; d_gene: NA; j_gene: TRBJ1-2; CDR3nt: TGTGCCAGCAGCGTAGACCAATCGGGACGGAACTATGGCTACACCTTC; CDR3aa: CASSVDQSGRNYGYTF
v_gene: TRBV6-6; abundance: NA; d_gene: NA; j_gene: TRBJ1-1; CDR3nt: TGTGCCAGCAGTTACTCGACCAACACTGAAGCTTTCTTT; CDR3aa: CASSYSTNTEAFF
v_gene: TRBV2; abundance: NA; d_gene: TRBD2; j_gene: TRBJ2-1; CDR3nt: TGTGCCAGCAGTGACTCGGCGGGAGGTGGGTACAATGAGCAGTTCTTC; CDR3aa: CASSDSAGGGYNEQFF
v_gene: TRBV29-1; abundance: NA; d_gene: TRBD2; j_gene: TRBJ2-1; CDR3nt: TGCAGCGCAATTAGCGGGAGTGTCCCCTACAATGAGCAGTTCTTC; CDR3aa: CSAISGSVPYNEQFF
v_gene: TRBV10-2; abundance: few; d_gene: NA; j_gene: TRBJ2-7; CDR3nt: TGCGCCAGCAGTGAAGGCACCTACTACGAGCAGTACTTC; CDR3aa: CASSEGTYYEQYF
v_gene: TRBV28; abundance: few; d_gene: TRBD1; j_gene: TRBJ1-4; CDR3nt: TGTGCCAGCAGTACCGGGACAGGGGTTAATGAAAAACTGTTTTTT; CDR3aa: CASSTGTGVNEKLFF
v_gene: TRBV7-9; abundance: NA; d_gene: NA; j_gene: TRBJ2-7; CDR3nt: TGTGCCAGCAGCTTACTTGCGGGATCAGGGGAAGGGTACGAGCAGTACTTC; CDR3aa: CASSLLAGSGEGYEQYF
v_gene: TRBV5-6; abundance: NA; d_gene: NA; j_gene: TRBJ1-2; CDR3nt: TGTGCCAGCAGCTTGGTCTTTTGGGGGTATGGCTACACCTTC; CDR3aa: CASSLVFWGYGYTF
v_gene: TRBV11-2; abundance: NA; d_gene: NA; j_gene: TRBJ2-7; CDR3nt: TGTGCCAGCAGCTTTTACCTCGCGGATTCCTACGAGCAGTACTTC; CDR3aa: CASSFYLADSYEQYF
v_gene: TRBV27; abundance: NA; d_gene: TRBD1; j_gene: TRBJ1-4; CDR3nt: TGTGCCAGCAGTCCAAGGACAGGGCTGGAAAAACTGTTTTTT; CDR3aa: CASSPRTGLEKLFF
v_gene: TRBV4-2; abundance: NA; d_gene: TRBD2; j_gene: TRBJ2-3; CDR3nt: TGTGCCAGCAGCCCGGGACTAGCGGTCGGGGGGGCAGATACGCAGTATTTT; CDR3aa: CASSPGLAVGGADTQYF
v_gene: TRBV5-1; abundance: NA; d_gene: NA; j_gene: TRBJ2-7; CDR3nt: TGCGCCAGCAGCTCGCAGGCCCGGGGGACCAACGAGCAGTACTTC; CDR3aa: CASSSQARGTNEQYF
v_gene: TRBV4-1; abundance: NA; d_gene: NA; j_gene: TRBJ1-5; CDR3nt: TGCGCCAGCAGCCTAACGGGACCGAAAGTTGGGGAGCCCCAGCATTTT; CDR3aa: CASSLTGPKVGEPQHF
v_gene: TRBV11-2; abundance: NA; d_gene: TRBD1; j_gene: TRBJ1-6; CDR3nt: TGTGCCAGCAGCCGAGACCGGGACAGGTTATATTCACCCCTCCACTTT; CDR3aa: CASSRDRDRLYSPLHF
v_gene: TRBV7-9; abundance: NA; d_gene: NA; j_gene: TRBJ2-7; CDR3nt: TGTGCCAGCAGCCCTACTAGTTACGAGCAGTACTTC; CDR3aa: CASSPTSYEQYF
v_gene: TRBV30; abundance: NA; d_gene: TRBD2; j_gene: TRBJ2-1; CDR3nt: TGTGCCTGGAGTGTAGGCGGGAGGGCCTACAATGAGCAGTTCTTC; CDR3aa: CAWSVGGRAYNEQFF
v_gene: TRBV28; abundance: few; d_gene: NA; j_gene: TRBJ2-7; CDR3nt: TGTGCCAGCAGTTTGGCCAGAAATCTCTACGAGCAGTACTTC; CDR3aa: CASSLARNLYEQYF
v_gene: TRBV28; abundance: NA; d_gene: NA; j_gene: TRBJ2-1; CDR3nt: TGTGCCAGCAGACTAGCTTGGGGACCAGCCTTGAGCCGATACAATGAGCAGTTCTTC; CDR3aa: CASRLAWGPALSRYNEQFF
v_gene: TRBV5-1; abundance: once; d_gene: TRBD1; j_gene: TRBJ2-7; CDR3nt: TGCGCCAGCAGCATGGGACAGGTAAACGACGAGCAGTACTTC; CDR3aa: CASSMGQVNDEQYF
v_gene: TRBV7-9; abundance: NA; d_gene: TRBD2; j_gene: TRBJ2-1; CDR3nt: TGTGCCAGCAGCTGGGGGAGCGGGAGTGCATGGTTAGTGGAGGAGCAGTTCTTC; CDR3aa: CASSWGSGSAWLVEEQFF
v_gene: TRBV6-1; abundance: NA; d_gene: NA; j_gene: TRBJ1-4; CDR3nt: TGTGCCAGCAGTGAAGCGCAGGGGATTAATGAAAAACTGTTTTTT; CDR3aa: CASSEAQGINEKLFF
v_gene: TRBV10-2; abundance: NA; d_gene: NA; j_gene: TRBJ2-7; CDR3nt: TGCGCCAGCAGTGAGTCGAGGGTAGCCACGACATCCTACGAGCAGTACTTC; CDR3aa: CASSESRVATTSYEQYF
v_gene: TRBV14; abundance: few; d_gene: TRBD2; j_gene: TRBJ2-5; CDR3nt: TGTGCCAGCAGCCAAGATCCCCCTAGCGGGAGGGATGAGACCCAGTACTTC; CDR3aa: CASSQDPPSGRDETQYF
v_gene: TRBV28; abundance: NA; d_gene: TRBD1; j_gene: TRBJ1-2; CDR3nt: TGTGCCAGCAGTGCATATCCAGGGGGCTCTGGCTACACCTTC; CDR3aa: CASSAYPGGSGYTF
v_gene: TRBV13; abundance: NA; d_gene: NA; j_gene: TRBJ2-6; CDR3nt: TGTGCCAGCAGCTTTGCTGCCCGGGGCCCTGGGGCCAACGTCCTGACTTTC; CDR3aa: CASSFAARGPGANVLTF
v_gene: TRBV4-1; abundance: NA; d_gene: NA; j_gene: TRBJ2-7; CDR3nt: TGCGCCAGCAGCCCGTGGCAGGTTGGCGCAATCCCCTACGAGCAGTACTTC; CDR3aa: CASSPWQVGAIPYEQYF
v_gene: TRBV11-2; abundance: NA; d_gene: TRBD1; j_gene: TRBJ2-7; CDR3nt: TGTGCCAGCAGCGGACTACAGGGGGCTAGAGAGCAGTACTTC; CDR3aa: CASSGLQGAREQYF
v_gene: TRBV9; abundance: NA; d_gene: NA; j_gene: TRBJ2-7; CDR3nt: TGTGCCAGCAGTCCACGGGACGGAGTTTACGAGCAGTACTTC; CDR3aa: CASSPRDGVYEQYF
v_gene: TRBV7-2; abundance: NA; d_gene: NA; j_gene: TRBJ2-3; CDR3nt: TGTGCCAGCAGCTTAGGCCATTCAAGCACAGATACGCAGTATTTT; CDR3aa: CASSLGHSSTDTQYF
v_gene: TRBV9; abundance: NA; d_gene: TRBD1; j_gene: TRBJ1-2; CDR3nt: TGTGCCAGCAGCGGCGACAGGGGAACCGACTATGGCTACACCTTC; CDR3aa: CASSGDRGTDYGYTF
v_gene: TRBV6-1; abundance: NA; d_gene: NA; j_gene: TRBJ2-2; CDR3nt: TGTGCCAGCAGTCCTAGAAGGGTCGGGGAGCTGTTTTTT; CDR3aa: CASSPRRVGELFF
v_gene: TRBV2; abundance: NA; d_gene: TRBD2; j_gene: TRBJ2-7; CDR3nt: TGTGCCAGGGGACTAGCGGGAACCTACGAGCAGTACTTC; CDR3aa: CARGLAGTYEQYF
v_gene: TRBV19; abundance: NA; d_gene: NA; j_gene: TRBJ1-2; CDR3nt: TGTGCCAGTAGTAGGGACACCATTGCCAGTACTGGCTACACCTTC; CDR3aa: CASSRDTIASTGYTF
v_gene: TRBV5-5; abundance: NA; d_gene: NA; j_gene: TRBJ1-2; CDR3nt: TGTGCCAGCAGCGCCCGACCTCTACAGGGCCCAGTAAGTGGCTACACCTTC; CDR3aa: CASSARPLQGPVSGYTF
v_gene: TRBV29-1; abundance: NA; d_gene: TRBD2; j_gene: TRBJ2-1; CDR3nt: TGCAGCGTTGGGGTCATTAGACGGACTAGCGGGGTCTCCTACAATGAGCAGTTCTTC; CDR3aa: CSVGVIRRTSGVSYNEQFF
v_gene: TRBV4-1; abundance: NA; d_gene: NA; j_gene: TRBJ2-1; CDR3nt: TGCGCCAGCAGCCAGTACAATGAGCAGTTCTTC; CDR3aa: CASSQYNEQFF
v_gene: TRBV2; abundance: NA; d_gene: TRBD1; j_gene: TRBJ2-4; CDR3nt: TGTGCCAGCACCGACAGGGAAGGGGAGGCCAAAAACATTCAGTACTTC; CDR3aa: CASTDREGEAKNIQYF
v_gene: TRBV6-4; abundance: many; d_gene: NA; j_gene: TRBJ2-3; CDR3nt: TGTGCCAGCAGTGACTCGACTACAGATACGCAGTATTTT; CDR3aa: CASSDSTTDTQYF
v_gene: TRBV9; abundance: NA; d_gene: TRBD2; j_gene: TRBJ2-3; CDR3nt: TGTGCCAGCAGCTCCCGGACTAGCGGGAGGTATACAGATACGCAGTATTTT; CDR3aa: CASSSRTSGRYTDTQYF
v_gene: TRBV5-8; abundance: NA; d_gene: NA; j_gene: TRBJ1-5; CDR3nt: TGTGCCAGCAGCAGCGAGGGGGAACATCAGCCCCAGCATTTT; CDR3aa: CASSSEGEHQPQHF
v_gene: TRBV5-4; abundance: NA; d_gene: NA; j_gene: TRBJ2-6; CDR3nt: TGTGCCAGCAGCTTGGCCGAGCTGTCTGGGGCCAACGTCCTGACTTTC; CDR3aa: CASSLAELSGANVLTF